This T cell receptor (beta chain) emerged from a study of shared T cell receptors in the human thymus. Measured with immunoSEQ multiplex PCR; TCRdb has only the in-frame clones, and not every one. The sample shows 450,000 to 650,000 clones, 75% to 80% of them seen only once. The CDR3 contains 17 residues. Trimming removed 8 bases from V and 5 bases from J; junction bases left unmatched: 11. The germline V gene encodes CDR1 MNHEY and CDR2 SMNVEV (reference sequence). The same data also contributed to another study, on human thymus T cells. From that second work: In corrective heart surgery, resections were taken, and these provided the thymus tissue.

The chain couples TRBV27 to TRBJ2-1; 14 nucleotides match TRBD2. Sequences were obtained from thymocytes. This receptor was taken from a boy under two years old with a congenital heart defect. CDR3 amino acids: CASGTSGRWGKDNEQFF. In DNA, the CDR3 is TGTGCCAGCGGGACTAGCGGGAGATGGGGGAAGGACAATGAGCAGTTCTTC.